This TCR beta chain was obtained from a study of blood T cell repertoires in COVID-19. Study in general: Sample material is recorded as cDNA or gDNA derived from T cells, B-cell-depleted T cells, or PBMCs.

The ends were cut back, 1 base at V and 8 bases at J, with 8 bases in the middle. Germline values: CDR1 MDHEN, CDR2 SYDVKM. The CDR3 runs 13 residues. In the original processing: Reference gene primer amplification gave estimated nucleated cell counts. Profiled with immunoSEQ multiplex PCR; TCRdb holds only in-frame clones, not every one. D and trimming come from the DNA, and the V and J calls and clone size come from that table. The table records 100,000 to 150,000 clones, more than 70% of them present only once. The sequencing input was peripheral blood. The V call is TRBV28, the J call TRBJ1-4; D is undetermined. The receptor comes from a man older than 75 with active or convalescent COVID-19. The CDR3 DNA reads TGTGCCAGCAGTTTATATAGCGGAGAAAAACTGTTTTTT. Translation: CASSLYSGEKLFF.